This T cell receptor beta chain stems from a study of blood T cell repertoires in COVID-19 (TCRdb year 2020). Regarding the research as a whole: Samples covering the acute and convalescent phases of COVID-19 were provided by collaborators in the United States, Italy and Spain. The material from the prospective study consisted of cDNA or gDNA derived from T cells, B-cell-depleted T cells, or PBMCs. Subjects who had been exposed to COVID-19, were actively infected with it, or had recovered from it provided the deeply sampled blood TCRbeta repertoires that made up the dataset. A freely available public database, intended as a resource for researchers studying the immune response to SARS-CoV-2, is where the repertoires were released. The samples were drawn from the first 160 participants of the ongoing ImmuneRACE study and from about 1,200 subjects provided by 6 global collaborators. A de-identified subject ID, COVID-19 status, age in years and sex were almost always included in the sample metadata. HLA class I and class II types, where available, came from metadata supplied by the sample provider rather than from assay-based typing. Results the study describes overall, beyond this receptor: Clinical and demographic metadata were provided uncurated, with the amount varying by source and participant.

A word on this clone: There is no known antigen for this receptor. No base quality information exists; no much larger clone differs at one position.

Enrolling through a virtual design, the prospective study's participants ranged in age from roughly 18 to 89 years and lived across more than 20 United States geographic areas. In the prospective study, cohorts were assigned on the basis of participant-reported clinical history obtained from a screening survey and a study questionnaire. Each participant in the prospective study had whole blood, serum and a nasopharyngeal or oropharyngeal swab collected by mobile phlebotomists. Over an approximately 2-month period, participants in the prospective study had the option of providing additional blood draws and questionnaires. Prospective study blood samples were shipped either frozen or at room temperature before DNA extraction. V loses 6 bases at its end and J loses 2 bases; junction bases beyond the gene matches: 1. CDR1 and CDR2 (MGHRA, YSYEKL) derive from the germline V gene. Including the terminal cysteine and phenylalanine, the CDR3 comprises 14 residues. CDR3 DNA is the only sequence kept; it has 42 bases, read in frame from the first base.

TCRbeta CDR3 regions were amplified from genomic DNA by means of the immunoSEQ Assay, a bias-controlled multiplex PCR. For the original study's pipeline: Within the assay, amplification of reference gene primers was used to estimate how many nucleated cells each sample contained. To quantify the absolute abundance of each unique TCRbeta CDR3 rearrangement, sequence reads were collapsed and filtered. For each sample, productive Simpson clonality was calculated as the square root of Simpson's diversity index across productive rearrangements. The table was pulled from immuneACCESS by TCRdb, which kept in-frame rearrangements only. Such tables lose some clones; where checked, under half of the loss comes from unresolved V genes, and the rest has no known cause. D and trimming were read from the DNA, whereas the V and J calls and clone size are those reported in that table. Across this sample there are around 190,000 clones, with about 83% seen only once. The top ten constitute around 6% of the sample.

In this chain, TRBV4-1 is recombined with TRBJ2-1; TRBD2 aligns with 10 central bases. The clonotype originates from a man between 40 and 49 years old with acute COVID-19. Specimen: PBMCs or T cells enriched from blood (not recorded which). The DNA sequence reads TGCGCCAGCAGAGCGGGAGGGCCCTACAATGAGCAGTTCTTC. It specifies CASRAGGPYNEQFF.